This T cell receptor beta chain was obtained from a study of OX40 agonist ivuxolimab in advanced cancers. Worth noting for this clone: Its antigen is not identified.

If patients had autoimmune disease history or systemic immunosuppression, they were excluded. Assay: immunoSEQ multiplex PCR; the TCRdb copy retains only in-frame clones and omits some. This sample yields roughly 34,000 clones, of which around 80% are seen a single time; around 21% belongs to the top ten. Broader study findings: CD8+ T cells averaged more expanded clones than CD4+.

Germline lookup yields CDR1 SGHRS and CDR2 YFSETQ. The V end was cut by 3 bases, the J end by 1 base, with 7 bases between. This CDR3 contains 13 residues. The specimen comprised CD4+ or CD8+ T cells sorted from blood, sampled in a trial of the OX40 agonist ivuxolimab. This clonotype was obtained from an adult with an advanced solid tumor such as melanoma, head and neck, liver or kidney cancer. The chain couples TRBV5-1 to TRBJ1-1, with D uncertain. The CDR3 sequence is CASSWGTNTEAFF. CDR3 nucleotide sequence: TGCGCCAGCAGCTGGGGAACGAACACTGAAGCTTTCTTT.